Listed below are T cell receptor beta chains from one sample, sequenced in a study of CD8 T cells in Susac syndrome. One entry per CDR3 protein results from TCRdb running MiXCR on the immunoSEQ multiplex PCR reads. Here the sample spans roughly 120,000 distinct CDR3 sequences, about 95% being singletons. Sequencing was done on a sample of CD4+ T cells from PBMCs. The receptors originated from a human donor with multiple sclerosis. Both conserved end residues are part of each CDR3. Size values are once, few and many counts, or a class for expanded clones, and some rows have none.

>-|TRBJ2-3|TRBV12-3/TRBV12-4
CASLKRGNGGTQYF
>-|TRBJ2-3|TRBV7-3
CASSPFGRTDTQYF
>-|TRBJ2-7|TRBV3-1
CASSLRTGDEQYF
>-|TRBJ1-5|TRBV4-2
CASSQETGNGQPQHF
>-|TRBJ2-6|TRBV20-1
CSAREPAVNGANVLTF
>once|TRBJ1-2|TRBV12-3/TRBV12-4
CASSIERQYGYTF
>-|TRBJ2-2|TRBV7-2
CASSDILVGGDTGELFF
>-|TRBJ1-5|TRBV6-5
CASSSYRGNQPQHF
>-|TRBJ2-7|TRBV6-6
CASSYGGTFLF
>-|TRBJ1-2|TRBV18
CASSPSGGVNYGYTF
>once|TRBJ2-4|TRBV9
CASSSGAFGNIQYF
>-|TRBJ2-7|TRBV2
CASNWGGENEQYF
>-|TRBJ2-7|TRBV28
CASRGALGTGAEQYF
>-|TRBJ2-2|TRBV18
CASSPEQVAGELFF
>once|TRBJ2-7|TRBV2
CASSLQGRGFYEQYF
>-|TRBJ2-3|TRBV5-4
CASSLTSSTDTQYF
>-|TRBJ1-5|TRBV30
CAWSQGKQPQHF
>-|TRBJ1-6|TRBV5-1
CASSLETVKDSPLHF
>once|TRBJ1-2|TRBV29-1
CSVLRGGHGYTF
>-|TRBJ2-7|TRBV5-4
CASSLGTSGVTEQYF
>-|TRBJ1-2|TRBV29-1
CSARGGRGGYTF
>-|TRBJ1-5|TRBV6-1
CASVSYSGTAQGQPQHF
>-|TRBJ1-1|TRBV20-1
CSAIPWASVPEAFF
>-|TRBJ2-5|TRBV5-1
CASSLGDETQYF
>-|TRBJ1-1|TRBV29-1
CSVTASNTEAFF
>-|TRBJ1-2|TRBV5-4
CASSLESTNYGYTF
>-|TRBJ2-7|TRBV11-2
CASSLGDSSYEQYF
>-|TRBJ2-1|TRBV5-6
CASSFGVAGVGRDEQFF
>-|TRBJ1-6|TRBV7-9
CASMDSPHTGANSPLHF
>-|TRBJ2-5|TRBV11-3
CASSSLTQETQYF
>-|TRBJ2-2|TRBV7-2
CASRLAGGPNTGELFF
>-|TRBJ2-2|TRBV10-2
CASSVSSGGANTGELFF
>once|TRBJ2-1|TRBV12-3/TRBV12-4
CASLGGGNEQFF
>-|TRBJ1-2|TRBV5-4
CASSWDRSYGYTF
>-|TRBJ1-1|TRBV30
CAWSAWGTAKNTEAFF
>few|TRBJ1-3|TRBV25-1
CASSSGSGNTIYF
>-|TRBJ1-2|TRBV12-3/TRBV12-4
CASSSGTGNGYTF
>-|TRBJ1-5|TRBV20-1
CSATGQGARSNQPQHF
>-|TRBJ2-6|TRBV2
CASSEVGGYPSGANVLTF
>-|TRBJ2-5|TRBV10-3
CAISGPVGETQYF
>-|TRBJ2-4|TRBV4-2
CASSQHSGESNIQYF
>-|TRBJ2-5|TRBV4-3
CASSQEVGETQYF
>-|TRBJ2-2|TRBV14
CASSQSRSGELFF
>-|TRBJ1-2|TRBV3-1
CASRGSGQELYGYTF
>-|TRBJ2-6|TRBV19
CASSPNKGVSGANVLTF
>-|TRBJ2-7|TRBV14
CASSQTGGHEQYF
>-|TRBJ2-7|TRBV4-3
CASSQDHRGFYEQYF
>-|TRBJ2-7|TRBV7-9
CASSSDWGDEQYF
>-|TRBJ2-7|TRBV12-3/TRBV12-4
CASSLTSSYEQYF
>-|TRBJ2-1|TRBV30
CAATTSSYNEQFF
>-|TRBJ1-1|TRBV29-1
CSVGGKGTEAFF
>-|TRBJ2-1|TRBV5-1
CASRIPRRYNEQFF
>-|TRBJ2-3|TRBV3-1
CASSQDPPGTVYTDTQYF
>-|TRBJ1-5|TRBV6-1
CASRQQQGASNQPQHF
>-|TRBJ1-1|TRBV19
CASKRETAEAFF